The clone carrying this T cell receptor beta chain was found many times. The antigen remains unidentified. The lymph nodes were axillary draining lymph nodes from breast cancer patients. This sample was included in a study of breast tumors, draining lymph nodes, adjacent tissues. TCRdb ran MiXCR on the multiplex PCR reads and lists one entry per CDR3 protein. The sample records 150,000 to 200,000 distinct CDR3 sequences, around 33% being singletons. Study findings and constraints: Compared with basal-like, luminal-like tumors shared significantly more repertoire with nontumor tissue. That most tumor T cells come from lymph nodes remained unproven. Data fit most tumor T cells coming from lymph node, expanding in tumor. Tumor repertoires ranked between lymph nodes and nontumor tissue in diversity, with V and J gene preferences.

Germline V gene sequence: CDR1 MNHEY, CDR2 SVGAGI. The length of the CDR3 is 13 residues. The V and J ends lost 5 bases and 4 bases, in that order; junction bases with no gene match: 4. The source of this sequence is a female donor with breast cancer. Some clones in this sample may be carry-over from other donors' samples. The chain combines TRBV6-5 with TRBJ1-2; 7 bases fit TRBD1. Sample: axillary lymph node tissue. The CDR3 is CASSRQGFYGYTF. The CDR3 DNA reads as TGTGCCAGCAGTCGACAGGGCTTCTATGGCTACACCTTC.